This T cell receptor beta chain was identified during a study of T cell changes during pregnancy in multiple sclerosis. Germline V gene lookup returns CDR1 MNHEY and CDR2 SMNVEV (reference sequence). The V end was cut by 5 bases, the J end by 3 bases, with 11 bases between. CDR3 length: 14 residues. TCRdb's table, derived via immunoSEQ multiplex PCR, lists solely in-frame clones and lacks some. Of 45,000 to 55,000 clones listed, roughly 88% were seen once; the top ten hold approximately 1.5%. This specimen consisted of peripheral blood, obtained in the first trimester of pregnancy. This clonotype originated in a female donor in good health, enrolled as a control in a pregnancy study. The chain carries TRBV27 and TRBJ2-1, with a possible D match to TRBD1 (5 bases). As DNA, the CDR3 is TGTGCCAGCAGTCAGCAGGGTTACTACAATGAGCAGTTCTTC. It is translated as CASSQQGYYNEQFF.